Presented here are 21 T cell receptor beta chains from one specimen sequenced in a study of CD8+CD57+ T cells in acquired aplastic anemia. CD8+CD57+ cell expansion had been shown by flow cytometry in patients chosen for sequencing. TCR beta VDJ combinations and CDR3 sequences were profiled from genomic DNA. TCRdb used MiXCR to reprocess the reads, holding one entry per CDR3 protein. In the table there are 260,000 or so distinct CDR3 sequences, 40% to 50% of which are singletons. The specimen was sorted CD4+, CD8+, or CD8+CD57+ T cells (not recorded which) from PBMCs. Source of these receptors: a human donor with aplastic anemia.

The rearrangement uses TRBV20-1 and TRBJ2-7; TRBD2 aligns across 12 bases. This CDR3 is built from 17 residues. Germline V gene sequence: CDR1 DFQATT, CDR2 SNEGSKA (reference sequence). V was pared by 0 bases and J by 3 bases, with 9 bases of the junction left unmatched. The CDR3, as DNA: TGCAGTGCTAGAGACCCCTCGACTAGCGGGAGTATCTACGAGCAGTACTTC. It specifies CSARDPSTSGSIYEQYF.

This clonotype was seen repeatedly, ten times or more. V and J are TRBV9 and TRBJ2-3; tentatively, D is TRBD2 (5 bases). Per germline, CDR1 SGDLS and CDR2 YYNGEE. CDR3 length equals 15 residues. Trimming left V 0 bases short and J 2 bases short, with 10 bases between. The CDR3 DNA is TGTGCCAGCAGCGTAGGATCGAGGGACACAGATACGCAGTATTTT. Translated, it gives CASSVGSRDTDTQYF.

V gene TRBV10-3 combines with J gene TRBJ1-1, with no clear D. Deletions cut 2 bases from V and 6 bases from J, with 19 bases between. CDR1 ENHRY and CDR2 SYGVKD come from the germline V gene. There are 16 residues in the CDR3. The CDR3: CAISEGSWYSRSEAFF. In DNA form, the CDR3 reads TGTGCCATCAGTGAGGGCAGCTGGTACTCTCGGTCTGAAGCTTTCTTT.

This clonotype was seen ten or more times. The chain recombines TRBV5-8 with TRBJ1-3; perhaps TRBD1 as D (5 bases). V lost 4 bases and J 0 bases, leaving 14 bases between the germline ends. Germline V CDR1 and CDR2: SGHTS, YDEGEE. The length of the CDR3 is 16 residues. DNA of the CDR3: TGTGCCAGCAGCGGGACGACAGCCGTCTCTGGAAACACCATATATTTT. Translation gives CASSGTTAVSGNTIYF. Full variable domain (rest looked up from reference TRBV5-8 and TRBJ1-3): EAGVTQSPTHLIKTRGQQATLRCSPISGHTSVYWYQQALGLGLQFLLWYDEGEERNRGNFPPRFSGRQFPNYSSELNVNALELEDSALYLCASSGTTAVSGNTIYFGEGSWLTVV.

The gene calls are TRBV9 and TRBJ2-7; D is unresolved. V was pared by 0 bases and J by 7 bases, with 11 bases between. CDR1 is SGDLS and CDR2 is YYNGEE in the germline V gene. CDR3 length: 13 amino acids. CDR3 region: CASSVDVQREQYF. CDR3 nucleotide sequence: TGTGCCAGCAGCGTAGATGTACAACGGGAGCAGTACTTC.

On this clonotype itself: One end of the junction fails to match germline, which may point to a read error. The chain couples TRBV10-3 to TRBJ2-3, with D perhaps matching TRBD1 (5 bases). CDR1 and CDR2 (germline): ENHRY, SYGVKD. This CDR3 is 12 amino acids long. In nucleotides, the CDR3 is TGTACCATCAGTGACAGCCCAGATACGCAGTATTTT. This sequence encodes CTISDSPDTQYF.

The CDR3 DNA is TGCAGTGCTAGGGGGGGGACAGGGGGTTCAGAGACCCAGTACTTC. This encodes CSARGGTGGSETQYF. The chain has TRBV20-1 and TRBJ2-5; TRBD1 aligns across 11 bases. Trimming removed 3 bases from V and 4 bases from J; junction bases left unmatched: 7. This CDR3 spans 15 amino acids. CDR1 is DFQATT and CDR2 is SNEGSKA in the germline V gene (reference sequence).

The J gene is TRBJ1-5, the V gene TRBV2; D unclear. CDR1 and CDR2 (germline): SNHLY, FYNNEI. The germline V and J ends were trimmed by 2 bases and 7 bases, with 12 bases remaining between them. There are 14 residues in the CDR3. CDR3 region: CASSEFGMEQPQHF. In nucleotides, the CDR3 is TGTGCCAGCAGTGAATTTGGGATGGAACAGCCCCAGCATTTT. Full variable domain (remainder filled in from reference TRBV2 and TRBJ1-5): EPEVTQTPSHQVTQMGQEVILRCVPISNHLYFYWYRQILGQKVEFLVSFYNNEISEKSEIFDDQFSVERPDGSNFTLKIRSTKLEDSAMYFCASSEFGMEQPQHFGDGTRLSIL.

Turning to this clonotype: Just one base apart from a much larger clone, this may be a read error. The rearrangement joins TRBV10-3 to TRBJ2-1; TRBD2 is a possible D gene (7 bases). This CDR3 is built from 16 residues. With 3 bases removed from V and 7 bases from J, the gap between germline ends came to 19 bases. CDR1 is ENHRY and CDR2 is SYGVKD in the germline V gene. The CDR3 loop is CAISDEGGGSLNEQFF. As DNA, the CDR3 is TGTGCCATCAGTGACGAGGGGGGGGGCTCCTTAAATGAGCAGTTCTTC.

The chain couples TRBV6-2 or TRBV6-3 to TRBJ1-2; D is perhaps TRBD1 (5 bases). The CDR3 totals 13 residues. V was shortened by 7 bases and J by 7 bases, with 16 bases between the two germline ends. Germline V gives CDR1 MNHEY, CDR2 SVGEGT. The CDR3 DNA follows: TGTGCCAGCACTAGCGGGGGGGACGGTGGCTACACCTTC. Translating gives CASTSGGDGGYTF.

A few counts support this clonotype. The V call is TRBV12-5, the J call TRBJ1-2; 8 bases fit TRBD1. Germline values: CDR1 LGHNT, CDR2 FRNRAP. Unmatched junction bases numbered 13, after V lost 4 bases and J lost 3 bases. The CDR3 is 17 amino acids. CDR3 nucleotides: TGTGCTAGTGGTTCCGTGACAGGGGAGCCTCCTGACTATGGCTACACCTTC. This encodes CASGSVTGEPPDYGYTF.

The gene calls are TRBV6-5 and TRBJ1-4, with 9 bases identical to TRBD1. The CDR3 totals 15 residues. The germline CDR1 and CDR2 sequences are MNHEY and SVGAGI. V lost 8 bases, J lost 7 bases, and 11 bases stayed unmatched. The CDR3 reads CASQLAGTGSEKLFF. The CDR3 nucleotides are TGTGCCAGCCAACTAGCCGGGACAGGGAGTGAAAAACTGTTTTTT.

This clonotype has just a few counts. A read error may explain this, as a much larger clone is one base away. The V call is TRBV2, the J call TRBJ2-7, with D possibly matching TRBD2 (5 bases). Looked up from germline, CDR1 is SNHLY and CDR2 is FYNNEI. The length of the CDR3 is 16 residues. Trimming cost V 1 base and J 0 bases, with 13 bases left between them. This CDR3 reads CASSEVWSTISYEQYV. In DNA, the CDR3 is TGTGCCAGCAGTGAAGTGTGGTCGACTATCTCCTACGAGCAGTACGTC.

J is TRBJ2-3 and V is TRBV7-2; D remains unclear. With 4 bases removed from V and 5 bases from J, the gap between germline ends came to 4 bases. The CDR3 consists of 11 residues. Germline V lookup: CDR1 SGHTA, CDR2 FQGNSA. CDR3 in DNA: TGTGCCAGCAGCTCGCTAGATACGCAGTATTTT. This translates into CASSSLDTQYF.

This clonotype came up once. The chain carries TRBV19 and TRBJ1-1, with D unclear. The germline gives CDR1 LNHDA, CDR2 SQIVND (reference sequence). V gave up 3 bases and J gave up 2 bases, with 10 bases separating them. The CDR3 extends over 14 amino acids. CDR3 sequence reads: CASSIGTTNTEAFF. As DNA, the CDR3 is TGTGCCAGTAGTATCGGCACAACTAACACTGAAGCTTTCTTT.

This clonotype was detected ten times or more. The J gene is TRBJ1-1, the V gene TRBV7-8, with unresolved D. CDR1 and CDR2 from the germline V gene are SGHVS and FQNEAQ. V was clipped by 4 bases and J by 4 bases, with 16 bases between them. CDR3 length equals 15 residues. CDR3 amino acids: CASSSRTALGTEAFF. The DNA for the CDR3 is TGTGCCAGCAGCTCACGGACGGCCTTGGGCACTGAAGCTTTCTTT.

This sequence joins TRBV11-1 and TRBJ2-7; D is perhaps TRBD1 (6 bases). Deletions cut 4 bases from V and 6 bases from J, with 10 bases between. The CDR3 spans 12 residues. CDR1 is SGHAT, CDR2 FQDESV, per germline (reference sequence). CDR3 bases: TGTGCCAGCAGCTCGGGACAAGGCGAGCAGTACTTC. It translates to CASSSGQGEQYF. The full variable domain, with the rest looked up from reference TRBV11-1 and TRBJ2-7, is EAEVAQSPRYKITEKSQAVAFWCDPISGHATLYWYRQILGQGPELLVQFQDESVVDDSQLPKDRFSAERLKGVDSTLKIQPAELGDSAMYLCASSSGQGEQYFGPGTRLTVT.

This clonotype was counted once. A read error may explain this, as a much larger clone is one base away. The chain carries TRBV4-3 and TRBJ1-3; D ambiguous. CDR1 and CDR2 from the germline V gene are LGHNA and YSLEER. The CDR3 covers 15 residues. The CDR3 here is CASSQAETSRNTKYF. The CDR3 DNA reads as TGCGCCAGCAGCCAAGCCGAGACCTCACGAAACACCAAATATTTT.

CDR3 sequence reads: CASSEGGGPANYGYTF. CDR3 nucleotide sequence: TGTGCCAGCAGTGAAGGTGGAGGACCAGCTAACTATGGCTACACCTTC. The rearrangement uses TRBV2 and TRBJ1-2; D ambiguous. CDR1 and CDR2 from the germline V gene are SNHLY and FYNNEI. This CDR3 region has 16 residues. Trimming pared 1 base from V and 0 bases from J, leaving 12 bases between.

This clonotype was counted many times. The chain recombines TRBV19 with TRBJ1-1; the D is unclear. The CDR3 is 12 residues long. Trimming removed 3 bases from V and 4 bases from J, with 6 bases in between. Germline V gene lookup returns CDR1 LNHDA and CDR2 SQIVND (reference sequence). This CDR3 is CASSIGLTEAFF. The CDR3 nucleotides read TGTGCCAGTAGTATTGGACTCACTGAAGCTTTCTTT.

Comment on this clonotype: The junction shows a germline mismatch at one end, possibly a read error. This chain uses TRBV7-2 with TRBJ1-2; perhaps TRBD1 as D (5 bases). Germline CDR1 SGHTA, CDR2 FQGNSA. The CDR3 totals 12 residues. CDR3 sequence (DNA): TGTGCCAGCAGCTTGCCACCGGGGCCTGTGATCTTC. Protein product: CASSLPPGPVIF.